Listed below are T cell receptor beta chains from one sample, sequenced in a study of blood T cell repertoires in COVID-19. This table comes from immunoSEQ multiplex PCR, and its TCRdb copy is limited to in-frame clones, with some not included. Of about 360,000 clones in the sample, about 90% were seen once. Sequenced sample: PBMCs or T cells enriched from blood (not recorded which). Receptor source: a man aged 25 to 40 who had recovered from COVID-19. The CDR3 runs from the conserved cysteine through the conserved F or W. Each record gives: V gene, CDR3 length, J gene, clone size, CDR3 protein. Some rows mark clone size as missing; the rest say once, few, many or name a class of expanded clone.

v_gene: TRBV18; len: 12; j_gene: TRBJ1-2; abundance: NA; CDR3aa: CASSTGIYGYTF
v_gene: TRBV12-5; len: 14; j_gene: TRBJ1-5; abundance: NA; CDR3aa: CASGLMGGNQPQHF
v_gene: TRBV20-1; len: 14; j_gene: TRBJ2-6; abundance: NA; CDR3aa: CSASPFSGANVLTF
v_gene: TRBV10-3; len: 14; j_gene: TRBJ2-3; abundance: NA; CDR3aa: CAISGGGSTDTQYF
v_gene: TRBV2; len: 14; j_gene: TRBJ1-4; abundance: NA; CDR3aa: CASSLGGRGEKLFF
v_gene: TRBV13; len: 17; j_gene: TRBJ1-2; abundance: NA; CDR3aa: CASSLRDTGPPNYGYTF
v_gene: TRBV9; len: 15; j_gene: TRBJ2-3; abundance: NA; CDR3aa: CASSSPLGLADTQYF
v_gene: TRBV3-1/TRBV3-2; len: 13; j_gene: TRBJ2-7; abundance: NA; CDR3aa: CASSPPLRGEQYF
v_gene: TRBV2; len: 14; j_gene: TRBJ2-2; abundance: NA; CDR3aa: CASRLAGGTGELFF
v_gene: TRBV20-1; len: 9; j_gene: TRBJ2-5; abundance: NA; CDR3aa: CSATETQYF
v_gene: TRBV11-3; len: 16; j_gene: TRBJ2-1; abundance: few; CDR3aa: CASSPRSGRGDNEQFF
v_gene: TRBV11-2; len: 14; j_gene: TRBJ1-1; abundance: NA; CDR3aa: CASSPGQGNTEAFF
v_gene: TRBV14; len: 13; j_gene: TRBJ1-5; abundance: NA; CDR3aa: CASSHDRNQPQHF
v_gene: TRBV6-6; len: 14; j_gene: TRBJ1-5; abundance: NA; CDR3aa: CASSYPRSNQPQHF
v_gene: TRBV7-9; len: 14; j_gene: TRBJ2-7; abundance: NA; CDR3aa: CASSFGTGPYEQYF
v_gene: TRBV11-2; len: 14; j_gene: TRBJ2-2; abundance: NA; CDR3aa: CASIWGANTGELFF
v_gene: TRBV15; len: 14; j_gene: TRBJ1-2; abundance: NA; CDR3aa: CATSRMDRNYGYTF
v_gene: TRBV5-1; len: 15; j_gene: TRBJ2-1; abundance: NA; CDR3aa: CASVPTGGSYNEQFF
v_gene: TRBV10-1; len: 15; j_gene: TRBJ2-3; abundance: NA; CDR3aa: CASTRGLADTDTQYF
v_gene: TRBV6-5; len: 15; j_gene: TRBJ1-4; abundance: NA; CDR3aa: CASSRGGSANEKLFF
v_gene: TRBV14; len: 13; j_gene: TRBJ1-2; abundance: NA; CDR3aa: CASSQGTFYGYTF
v_gene: TRBV3-1/TRBV3-2; len: 15; j_gene: TRBJ2-1; abundance: NA; CDR3aa: CASSQMGGGHNEQFF
v_gene: TRBV12-5; len: 13; j_gene: TRBJ1-1; abundance: few; CDR3aa: CASGLVQTREAFF
v_gene: TRBV9; len: 15; j_gene: TRBJ2-7; abundance: NA; CDR3aa: CASSVATRGIGEQYF
v_gene: TRBV7-9; len: 15; j_gene: TRBJ1-4; abundance: few; CDR3aa: CASSLMDSRNEKLFF
v_gene: TRBV6-4; len: 16; j_gene: TRBJ2-7; abundance: NA; CDR3aa: CASSEAGTGDFYEQYF
v_gene: TRBV14; len: 15; j_gene: TRBJ2-1; abundance: NA; CDR3aa: CASSPGAWTYNEQFF
v_gene: TRBV3-1/TRBV3-2; len: 15; j_gene: TRBJ2-3; abundance: NA; CDR3aa: CASSQGPSAVYVQYF
v_gene: TRBV3-1/TRBV3-2; len: 18; j_gene: TRBJ1-2; abundance: NA; CDR3aa: CASSQNRDRGRPNYGYTF
v_gene: TRBV9; len: 13; j_gene: TRBJ1-1; abundance: NA; CDR3aa: CASSMTGNTEAFF
v_gene: TRBV7-8; len: 15; j_gene: TRBJ1-1; abundance: NA; CDR3aa: CASSLAGSSVTEAFF
v_gene: TRBV30; len: 13; j_gene: TRBJ1-1; abundance: NA; CDR3aa: CAWSVRGSTEAFF
v_gene: TRBV10-3; len: 14; j_gene: TRBJ2-2; abundance: NA; CDR3aa: CASSPVGRTGELFF
v_gene: TRBV4-1; len: 15; j_gene: TRBJ1-2; abundance: few; CDR3aa: CASSPSDLSRFGYTF
v_gene: TRBV5-1; len: 12; j_gene: TRBJ1-1; abundance: NA; CDR3aa: CASSAGQTEAFF
v_gene: TRBV4-2; len: 14; j_gene: TRBJ1-1; abundance: NA; CDR3aa: CASSQGGENTEAFF
v_gene: TRBV4-3; len: 17; j_gene: TRBJ2-3; abundance: NA; CDR3aa: CASSQDLLAGVTDTQYF
v_gene: TRBV18; len: 17; j_gene: TRBJ1-5; abundance: NA; CDR3aa: CASSLYAPGQGNQPQHF
v_gene: TRBV6-6; len: 15; j_gene: TRBJ2-4; abundance: NA; CDR3aa: CASLDRGALKNIQYF
v_gene: TRBV5-8; len: 14; j_gene: TRBJ1-5; abundance: NA; CDR3aa: CASSLGTGVQPQHF
v_gene: TRBV19; len: 18; j_gene: TRBJ2-3; abundance: once; CDR3aa: CASSIVLMAEAGADTQYF